This record looks at one T cell receptor beta chain sequence and its context. This sample was included in a study of blood T cell repertoires in COVID-19. Germline V gene lookup returns CDR1 SGDLS and CDR2 YYNGEE. This CDR3 is built from 15 residues. The V and J ends lost 1 base and 8 bases respectively, with 13 bases between them. The repertoire was sequenced with immunoSEQ multiplex PCR; TCRdb's copy has only in-frame clones and lacks some. Of over 100,000 clones listed, over 80% are singletons. The sequencing sample was made of peripheral blood. This clonotype was sampled from a woman aged 70-85 years with acute or convalescent COVID-19. This sequence joins TRBV9 and TRBJ1-6; tentatively, D is TRBD1 (6 bases). DNA of the CDR3: TGTGCCAGCAGCGTATCAGGGGATGCGGATTCACCCCTCCACTTT. Protein sequence: CASSVSGDADSPLHF.